One sample yielded the 25 T cell receptor beta chains listed below, sequenced in a study of vaccination and CD4 T cells after COVID-19. Sample treatment: roughly 10-day PBMC culture with coronavirus spike peptide pools or control peptides (ViraFEST assay). No antigens are known for them. The study sequenced cultured CD4+ T cell DNA using the Oncomine TCR Beta short-read assay. One entry per CDR3 protein, called by TCRdb with MiXCR from the PCR reads. The sample holds over 20,000 distinct CDR3 sequences, around 66% seen once. Sequences were obtained from CD4+ T cells from blood, cultured in vitro. The receptor set was obtained from a human donor who had recovered from COVID-19.

This clonotype was picked up one time. The chain links TRBV6-1 to TRBJ2-3; D call uncertain. The CDR3 loop spans 14 amino acids. V lost 8 bases and J lost 2, with 14 bases in between. CDR1 is MNHNS and CDR2 is SASEGT in the germline V gene. For the CDR3, the DNA is TGTGCCAGCTGGTCCGAAGCCTTCACAGATACGCAGTATTTT. Translation: CASWSEAFTDTQYF.

DNA of the CDR3: TGTGCCAGCAGTTACTCGGAATCACTAGCCAAAAACATTCAGTACTTC. Its translation: CASSYSESLAKNIQYF. The V and J genes are TRBV6-5 and TRBJ2-4, with D unclear. V lost 0 bases, J lost 0 bases, and 9 bases lay in between. The CDR3 runs to 16 residues. The V gene's germline CDR1 is MNHEY and CDR2 SVGAGI.

The chain has TRBV19 and TRBJ1-1; a weak D match, TRBD1 (6 bases). Deletions cut 1 base from V and 3 bases from J, with 9 bases between. There are 14 residues in the CDR3. The germline CDR1 and CDR2 sequences are LNHDA and SQIVND (reference sequence). The chain's CDR3 is CASSIGQGHTEAFF. For the CDR3, the DNA is TGTGCCAGTAGTATAGGCCAGGGGCACACTGAAGCTTTCTTT. Using reference TRBV19 and TRBJ1-1 for the parts outside the CDR3, the full variable domain is DGGITQSPKYLFRKEGQNVTLSCEQNLNHDAMYWYRQDPGQGLRLIYYSQIVNDFQKGDIAEGYSVSREKKESFPLTVTSAQKNPTAFYLCASSIGQGHTEAFFGQGTRLTVV.

The chain has TRBV27 and TRBJ2-1, with D perhaps matching TRBD1 (5 bases). V was pared by 8 bases and J by 4 bases, with 6 bases between. Germline CDR1 reads MNHEY; CDR2 reads SMNVEV (reference sequence). The CDR3 contains 11 residues. The CDR3 sequence is CASHRYNEQFF. CDR3 DNA sequence: TGTGCCAGCCACAGGTACAATGAGCAGTTCTTC.

The chain employs TRBV7-2 and TRBJ2-7; TRBD1 matches at 9 bases. From germline, CDR1 is SGHTA and CDR2 FQGNSA. CDR3 length: 15 residues. V trimming: 5 bases; J trimming: 4 bases; junction bases outside the gene matches: 9. The CDR3 DNA reads TGTGCCAGCAGCACTCAAACAGGGGGCGGTTACGAGCAGTACTTC. Protein: CASSTQTGGGYEQYF.

This clonotype was seen only a few times. The chain combines TRBV7-2 with TRBJ1-5; 7 nucleotides agree with TRBD1. V shed 3 bases, J shed 7 bases, and the junction held 3 bases outside the gene matches. The CDR3 has 13 amino acids. Germline assignment: CDR1 SGHTA and CDR2 FQGNSA. This CDR3 is CASSFTGAQPQHF. As DNA, the CDR3 is TGTGCCAGCAGCTTTACAGGGGCCCAGCCCCAGCATTTT.

V gene TRBV6-2 or TRBV6-3 combines with J gene TRBJ2-5; TRBD2 might be the D (6 bases). CDR1 is MNHEY, CDR2 SVGEGT, per germline. V shed 4 bases and J shed 5 bases, with 17 bases lying between them. The CDR3 totals 15 residues. CDR3 nucleotide sequence: TGTGCCAGCAGTTGGGGGTGGGGACTTTTGGAGACCCAGTACTTC. Its protein is CASSWGWGLLETQYF.

The table lists this clonotype with a few counts. The chain carries TRBV21-1 and TRBJ1-6; the table's D call of TRBD1 was not tested on the DNA. TRBV21-1 is tagged as a pseudogene. The CDR3 length is 17 residues. CDR3 in DNA: TGTGCCAGCAGCAAACACCTCACAGGGAAGGACAATTCACCCCTCCACTTT. Its protein is CASSKHLTGKDNSPLHF.

This clonotype was detected only a few times. The rearrangement joins TRBV7-2 to TRBJ2-5; a weak D match, TRBD2 (5 bases). Germline V gives CDR1 SGHTA, CDR2 FQGNSA. V was pared by 5 bases and J by 5 bases, with 18 bases between. The CDR3 is 15 amino acids. The CDR3 sequence: CASSPRRGLRETQYF. The CDR3 nucleotides read TGTGCCAGCAGCCCCAGACGGGGATTGAGGGAGACCCAGTACTTC.

The genes are TRBV27 and TRBJ1-5; weak D call: TRBD1 (5 bases). This CDR3 has 11 residues. V was pared by 0 bases and J by 12 bases, with 6 bases between. Germline V gene data show CDR1 as MNHEY and CDR2 as SMNVEV (reference sequence). The CDR3 spells CASSLSRGQHF. As DNA, the CDR3 is TGTGCCAGCAGTTTATCTAGGGGCCAGCATTTT.

This sequence joins TRBV20-1 and TRBJ2-5; D remains unclear. Trimming stripped 2 bases from V and 5 bases from J, with 6 bases between. The CDR3 has 11 residues. The germline V gene encodes CDR1 DFQATT and CDR2 SNEGSKA (reference sequence). CDR3 sequence reads: CSARNLETQYF. The CDR3 bases are TGCAGTGCTAGAAACCTCGAGACCCAGTACTTC.

The chain couples TRBV7-2 to TRBJ1-3, with 9 bases fitting TRBD1. J gave up 3 bases and V 3 bases, and 9 bases lay outside the gene matches. The length of the CDR3 is 17 residues. In germline, CDR1 is SGHTA, CDR2 FQGNSA. The CDR3 nucleotides read TGTGCCAGCAGCTTCGTAATGGGGACAGGGTTTGGAAACACCATATATTTT. Its protein product is CASSFVMGTGFGNTIYF.

This sequence joins TRBV7-8 and TRBJ1-4, with 8 bases that match TRBD1. V gave up 5 bases and J gave up 7 bases; unmatched junction bases: 12. The germline V gene has CDR1 SGHVS and CDR2 FQNEAQ. The CDR3 covers 16 residues. CDR3 in amino acids: CASSQGDRQRREKLFF. The CDR3 DNA sequence: TGTGCCAGCAGCCAGGGGGACAGGCAAAGACGTGAAAAACTGTTTTTT.

This sequence joins TRBV6-2 or TRBV6-3 and TRBJ2-3; TRBD1 might be the D (5 bases). The germline V and J ends were trimmed by 2 bases and 2 bases, with 14 bases remaining between them. The length of the CDR3 is 16 residues. CDR1 MNHEY and CDR2 SVGEGT come from the germline V gene. In DNA form, the CDR3 reads TGTGCCAGCAGTTACGTGGGGCGTTTCTTCACAGATACGCAGTATTTT. Protein product: CASSYVGRFFTDTQYF.

The rearrangement joins TRBV7-2 to TRBJ2-3, with TRBD2 matching 15 bases. V shed 4 bases and J 9 bases; nucleotides not matched to a gene: 5. The CDR3 is made up of 15 amino acids. The germline V gene has CDR1 SGHTA and CDR2 FQGNSA. CDR3 sequence: CASSSGLAGGNTQYF. The DNA for the CDR3 is TGTGCCAGCAGCTCCGGACTAGCGGGAGGGAACACGCAGTATTTT.

V is TRBV10-3 and J is TRBJ1-5; TRBD1 might be the D (5 bases). This CDR3 region has 14 residues. The ends were cut back, 3 bases at V and 2 bases at J, with 8 bases in the middle. The V gene's germline CDR1 is ENHRY and CDR2 SYGVKD. The DNA for the CDR3 is TGTGCCATCAGTGAACAACAGGGCAATCAGCCCCAGCATTTT. This codes for CAISEQQGNQPQHF.

Details on this clonotype: The conserved final phenylalanine or tryptophan is absent from the CDR3, which likely points to a read error. The chain joins TRBV20-1 to TRBJ2-2; 8 bases fit TRBD1. The CDR3 runs to 14 residues. Trimming at V came to 3 bases and at J to 5 bases, leaving 5 bases not matched to a gene. Germline CDR1 DFQATT, CDR2 SNEGSKA (reference sequence). The CDR3 region is CSASPGGRTGELFL. The CDR3 DNA follows: TGCAGTGCTAGCCCAGGGGGCCGGACCGGGGAGCTGTTTTTA.

This clonotype was picked up a small number of times. This rearrangement joins TRBV20-1 to TRBJ1-1; D unclear. Trimming cost V 3 bases and J 1 base, with 9 bases left between them. Germline V gene sequence: CDR1 DFQATT, CDR2 SNEGSKA (reference sequence). The CDR3 spans 13 residues. Written as DNA, the CDR3 is TGCAGTGCTAGCGGGCGGCCGAACACTGAAGCTTTCTTT. Translated, it gives CSASGRPNTEAFF.

The chain recombines TRBV6-2 or TRBV6-3 with TRBJ2-2; D gene ambiguous. Germline CDR1 reads MNHEY; CDR2 reads SVGEGT. The CDR3 loop spans 13 amino acids. V dropped 10 bases and J dropped 6 bases, with 15 bases sitting between them. The CDR3, as DNA: TGTGCCACAGGTCGACTTGTTCCCGGGGAGCTGTTTTTT. The encoded protein is CATGRLVPGELFF.

CDR3 loop: CASSTLTGGGEAFF. The CDR3 coding sequence is TGTGCCAGTAGTACATTGACAGGGGGCGGTGAAGCTTTCTTT. The chain recombines TRBV19 with TRBJ1-1; 10 bases agree with TRBD1. Germline CDR1 reads LNHDA; CDR2 reads SQIVND (reference sequence). The CDR3 contains 14 residues. V gave up 4 bases and J gave up 7 bases; unmatched junction bases: 6.

The chain combines TRBV20-1 with TRBJ1-5; TRBD1 might be the D (5 bases). Trimming left V 7 bases short and J 5 bases short, with 27 bases between. Germline assignment: CDR1 DFQATT and CDR2 SNEGSKA (reference sequence). CDR3 length: 17 amino acids. The CDR3: CSVPGRGKWSGDQPQHF. CDR3 bases: TGCAGTGTGCCAGGGCGGGGGAAGTGGTCGGGGGATCAGCCCCAGCATTTT.

The chain couples TRBV20-1 to TRBJ2-2, with a weak D call TRBD2 (5 bases). The ends were cut back, 6 bases at V and 0 bases at J, with 11 bases in the middle. The CDR3 is made up of 14 amino acids. Germline values: CDR1 DFQATT, CDR2 SNEGSKA (reference sequence). The CDR3 protein is CSAAGRSNTGELFF. As DNA, the CDR3 is TGCAGTGCCGCGGGCCGCTCGAACACCGGGGAGCTGTTTTTT.

This clonotype was observed a few times. CDR3 region: CASSLAQRALEQYF. Written as DNA, the CDR3 is TGTGCCAGCAGCTTAGCGCAGAGGGCCCTCGAGCAGTACTTC. The chain carries TRBV7-2 and TRBJ2-7, with D perhaps TRBD2 (5 bases). Trimming took 0 bases from V and 6 from J, leaving 12 bases between them. This CDR3 has 14 amino acids. Per the germline V gene, CDR1 is SGHTA and CDR2 is FQGNSA.

The V gene is TRBV6-1, the J gene TRBJ2-5; TRBD2 aligns across 10 bases. The CDR3 runs 13 residues. Trimming at V came to 7 bases and at J to 5 bases, leaving 4 bases not matched to a gene. Germline lookup yields CDR1 MNHNS and CDR2 SASEGT. The CDR3 protein is CASTPGLAETQYF. CDR3 DNA: TGTGCCAGCACCCCGGGACTAGCGGAGACCCAGTACTTC.

This clonotype has just a few counts. The chain employs TRBV6-1 and TRBJ2-1; D is perhaps TRBD2 (6 bases). The V end lost 1 base, the J end lost 12 bases, and 16 bases lay between the germline ends. CDR1 is MNHNS and CDR2 is SASEGT in the germline V gene. The length of the CDR3 is 14 residues. This CDR3 is CASSEGGRTVGQFF. The CDR3 DNA sequence: TGTGCCAGCAGTGAAGGGGGGAGGACCGTAGGGCAGTTCTTC.